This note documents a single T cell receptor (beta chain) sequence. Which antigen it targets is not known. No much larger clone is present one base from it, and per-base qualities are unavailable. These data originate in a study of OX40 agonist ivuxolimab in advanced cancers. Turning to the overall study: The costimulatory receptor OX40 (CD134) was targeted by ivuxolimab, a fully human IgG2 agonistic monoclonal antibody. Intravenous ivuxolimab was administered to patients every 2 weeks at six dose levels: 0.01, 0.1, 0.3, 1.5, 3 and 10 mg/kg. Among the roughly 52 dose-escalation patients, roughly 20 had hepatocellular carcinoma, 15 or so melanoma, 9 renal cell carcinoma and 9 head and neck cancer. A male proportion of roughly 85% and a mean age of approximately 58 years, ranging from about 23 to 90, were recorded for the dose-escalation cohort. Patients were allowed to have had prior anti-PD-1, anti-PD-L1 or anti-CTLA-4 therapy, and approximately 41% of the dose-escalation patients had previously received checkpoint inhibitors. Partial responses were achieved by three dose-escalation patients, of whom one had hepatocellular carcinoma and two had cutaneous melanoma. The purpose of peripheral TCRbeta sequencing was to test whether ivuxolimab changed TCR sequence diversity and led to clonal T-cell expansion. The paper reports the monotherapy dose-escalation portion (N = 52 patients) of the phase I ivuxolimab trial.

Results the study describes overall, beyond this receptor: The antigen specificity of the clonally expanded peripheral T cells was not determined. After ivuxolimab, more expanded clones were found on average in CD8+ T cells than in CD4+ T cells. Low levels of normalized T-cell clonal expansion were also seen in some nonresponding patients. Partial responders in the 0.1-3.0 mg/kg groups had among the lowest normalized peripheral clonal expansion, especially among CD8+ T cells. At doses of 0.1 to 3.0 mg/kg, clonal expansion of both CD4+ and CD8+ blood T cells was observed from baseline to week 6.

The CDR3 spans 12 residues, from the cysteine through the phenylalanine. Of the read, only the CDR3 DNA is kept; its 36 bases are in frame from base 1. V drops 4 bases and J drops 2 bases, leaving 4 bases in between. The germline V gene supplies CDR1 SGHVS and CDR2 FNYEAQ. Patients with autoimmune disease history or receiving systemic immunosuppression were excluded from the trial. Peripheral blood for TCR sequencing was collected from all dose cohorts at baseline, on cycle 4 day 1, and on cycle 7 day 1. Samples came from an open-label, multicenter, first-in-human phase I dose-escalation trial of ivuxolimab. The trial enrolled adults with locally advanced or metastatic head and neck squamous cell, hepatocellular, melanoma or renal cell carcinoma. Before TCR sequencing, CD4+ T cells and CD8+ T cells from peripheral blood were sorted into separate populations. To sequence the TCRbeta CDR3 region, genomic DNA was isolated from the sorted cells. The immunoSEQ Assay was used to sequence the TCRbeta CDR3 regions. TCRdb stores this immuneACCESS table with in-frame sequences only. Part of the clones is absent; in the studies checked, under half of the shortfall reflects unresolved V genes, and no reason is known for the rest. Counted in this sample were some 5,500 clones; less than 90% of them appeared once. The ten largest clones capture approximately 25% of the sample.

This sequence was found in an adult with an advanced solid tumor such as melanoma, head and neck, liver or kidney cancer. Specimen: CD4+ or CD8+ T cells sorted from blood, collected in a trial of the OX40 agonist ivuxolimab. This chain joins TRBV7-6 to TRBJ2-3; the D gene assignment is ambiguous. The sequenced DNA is TGTGCCAGCAGCTCCTCCACAGATACGCAGTATTTT. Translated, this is CASSSSTDTQYF.